A selection of T cell receptor beta chains follows, all from one sample in a study of control samples from healthy donors and cancer patients. This table comes from immunoSEQ multiplex PCR, and its TCRdb copy is limited to in-frame clones, with some not included. The sample carries 65,000 to 90,000 clones, less than 95% recorded once. Sample: blood. Every receptor here comes from a woman aged 25 to 39 in good health. CDR3s leave out the opening cysteine and the closing phenylalanine or tryptophan.

j_call: TRBJ2-1; v_call: TRBV7-3; cdr3_aa: ASSLNPGPVYNEQF
j_call: TRBJ1-4; v_call: TRBV12-5; cdr3_aa: ASGLVPAQRPPRLF
j_call: TRBJ1-1; v_call: TRBV6-5; cdr3_aa: ASSYTGGEAF
j_call: TRBJ1-4; v_call: TRBV6-6; cdr3_aa: ASSYAGTGFIEKLF
j_call: TRBJ2-1; v_call: TRBV27; cdr3_aa: ASSFPDEQF
j_call: TRBJ1-4; v_call: TRBV28; cdr3_aa: ASSWDKNEKLF
j_call: TRBJ2-2; v_call: TRBV13; cdr3_aa: ASSRSGELF
j_call: TRBJ2-2; v_call: TRBV2; cdr3_aa: ASRSFTGGPGELF
j_call: TRBJ2-6; v_call: TRBV5-5; cdr3_aa: ASSLAPQGGTSGANVLT
j_call: TRBJ1-5; v_call: TRBV19; cdr3_aa: ASSPDGGDYSNQPQH
j_call: TRBJ2-2; v_call: TRBV9; cdr3_aa: ASSVGPRPNTGELF
j_call: TRBJ1-6; v_call: TRBV5-7; cdr3_aa: ASSLRRGRYNSPLH
j_call: TRBJ1-5; v_call: TRBV18; cdr3_aa: ASGQGRDQPQH
j_call: TRBJ1-4; v_call: TRBV4-1; cdr3_aa: ASSQLGSDEKLF
j_call: TRBJ1-3; v_call: TRBV27; cdr3_aa: ASRDQGSSGNTIY
j_call: TRBJ2-1; v_call: TRBV6-2/TRBV6-3; cdr3_aa: ASSPLGGGLWNEQF
j_call: TRBJ1-5; v_call: TRBV5-6; cdr3_aa: ASSLAGQATNQPQH
j_call: TRBJ2-5; v_call: TRBV30; cdr3_aa: AGALLDTIYQETQY
j_call: TRBJ2-3; v_call: TRBV9; cdr3_aa: ASSPGGGSTDTQY
j_call: TRBJ1-2; v_call: TRBV3-1/TRBV3-2; cdr3_aa: ASSRQTANEVYGYT
j_call: TRBJ2-3; v_call: TRBV7-8; cdr3_aa: ASTRLAGWADTQY
j_call: TRBJ2-1; v_call: TRBV9; cdr3_aa: ASSRGLAGYNEQF
j_call: TRBJ1-6; v_call: TRBV6-5; cdr3_aa: ASSYYGTGGSSPLH
j_call: TRBJ1-3; v_call: TRBV2; cdr3_aa: ASSEDRQGPGNTIY
j_call: TRBJ2-2; v_call: TRBV27; cdr3_aa: ASSPETLGQSNTGELF
j_call: TRBJ2-7; v_call: TRBV7-8; cdr3_aa: ASSAPQYEQY
j_call: TRBJ1-6; v_call: TRBV5-1; cdr3_aa: ASSYGQEPRSPLH
j_call: TRBJ1-1; v_call: TRBV3-1/TRBV3-2; cdr3_aa: ASSQARGETEAF